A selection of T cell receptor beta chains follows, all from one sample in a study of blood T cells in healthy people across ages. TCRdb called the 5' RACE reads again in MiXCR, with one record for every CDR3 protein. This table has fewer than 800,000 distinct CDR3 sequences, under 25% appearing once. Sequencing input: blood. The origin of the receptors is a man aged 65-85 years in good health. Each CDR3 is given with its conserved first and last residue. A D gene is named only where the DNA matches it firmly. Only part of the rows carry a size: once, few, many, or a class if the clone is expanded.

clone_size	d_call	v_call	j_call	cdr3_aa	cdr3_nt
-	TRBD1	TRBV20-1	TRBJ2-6	CSATQGSSGANVLTF	TGCAGTGCTACACAGGGGAGCTCTGGGGCCAACGTCCTGACTTTC
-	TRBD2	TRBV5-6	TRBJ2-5	CASRGSGRTETQYF	TGTGCCAGCAGGGGTAGCGGGAGGACGGAGACCCAGTACTTC
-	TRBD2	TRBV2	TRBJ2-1	CASRGLAGNYNEQFF	TGTGCCAGCAGAGGACTAGCGGGGAACTACAATGAGCAGTTCTTC
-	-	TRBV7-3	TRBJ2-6	CASSLQHASGANVLTF	TGTGCCAGCAGCTTACAGCATGCCTCTGGGGCCAACGTCCTGACTTTC
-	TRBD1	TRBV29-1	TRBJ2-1	CSVQDRMGVSEQFF	TGCAGCGTCCAGGACAGGATGGGGGTCAGTGAGCAGTTCTTC
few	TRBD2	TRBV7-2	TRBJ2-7	CASSFAQQPGLAGGTYEQYF	TGTGCCAGCAGCTTTGCCCAGCAACCGGGACTAGCGGGAGGTACCTACGAGCAGTACTTC
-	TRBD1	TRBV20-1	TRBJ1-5	CSARVEGARDQPQHF	TGCAGTGCTAGAGTTGAGGGGGCGCGGGATCAGCCCCAGCATTTT
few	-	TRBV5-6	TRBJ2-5	CASSFPGANREAQYF	TGTGCCAGCAGCTTCCCCGGGGCGAACCGAGAGGCCCAGTACTTC
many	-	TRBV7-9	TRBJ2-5	CASSAYHGASLQETQYF	TGTGCCAGCAGCGCCTATCACGGCGCAAGCCTCCAAGAGACCCAGTACTTC
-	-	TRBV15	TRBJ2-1	CATSRSGNNNEQFF	TGTGCCACCAGCAGATCAGGAAACAACAATGAGCAGTTCTTC
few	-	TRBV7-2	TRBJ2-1	CASSLAGRRVGQFF	TGTGCCAGCAGCTTAGCGGGGAGAAGGGTTGGGCAGTTCTTC
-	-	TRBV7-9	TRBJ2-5	CASSLQEYQETQYF	TGTGCCAGCAGCCTTCAGGAGTACCAAGAGACCCAGTACTTC
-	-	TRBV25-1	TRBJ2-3	CASSGIPRGTQYF	TGTGCCAGCAGTGGGATACCCAGAGGTACGCAGTATTTT
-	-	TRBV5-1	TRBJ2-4	CASSLGSVGSTGGDIQYF	TGCGCCAGCAGCTTGGGAAGCGTGGGATCCACAGGGGGGGACATTCAGTACTTC
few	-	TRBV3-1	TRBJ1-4	CASSQPGSYEKLFF	TGTGCCAGCAGCCAACCGGGGTCCTATGAAAAACTGTTTTTT
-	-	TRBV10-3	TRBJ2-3	CAITDQGSDTQYF	TGTGCCATCACCGACCAGGGGAGTGATACGCAGTATTTT
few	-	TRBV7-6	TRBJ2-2	CASSLALGTGELFF	TGTGCCAGCAGCTTAGCGCTAGGGACCGGGGAGCTGTTTTTT
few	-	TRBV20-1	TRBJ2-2	CSARDPSGELFF	TGCAGTGCTAGAGATCCAAGTGGGGAGCTGTTTTTT
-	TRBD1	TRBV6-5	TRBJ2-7	CASRDRVVYEQYF	TGTGCCAGCAGGGACAGGGTCGTCTACGAGCAGTACTTC
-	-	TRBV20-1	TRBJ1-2	CSAREGVVYGYTF	TGCAGTGCTAGAGAGGGGGTAGTCTATGGCTACACCTTC
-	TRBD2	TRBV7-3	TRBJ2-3	CASSKGLAGVADTQYF	TGTGCCAGCAGCAAGGGGCTAGCGGGAGTGGCAGATACGCAGTATTTT
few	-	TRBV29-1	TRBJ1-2	CSVGQDDGYTF	TGCAGCGTTGGACAGGACGATGGCTACACCTTC
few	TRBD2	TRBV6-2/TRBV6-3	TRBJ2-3	CASSYGRVDTQYF	TGTGCCAGCAGTTATGGGAGGGTGGATACGCAGTATTTT
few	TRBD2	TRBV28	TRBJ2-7	CASRLRRLAGAIEQYF	TGTGCCAGCAGACTCAGAAGACTAGCGGGAGCGATCGAGCAGTACTTC
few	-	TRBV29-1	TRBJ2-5	CSVENRAGTQYF	TGCAGCGTTGAAAACAGGGCTGGGACCCAGTACTTC
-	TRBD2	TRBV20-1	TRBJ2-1	CSASASGISYNEQFF	TGCAGTGCTAGCGCTAGCGGGATATCCTACAATGAGCAGTTCTTC
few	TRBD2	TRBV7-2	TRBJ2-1	CASSNFGTSRRNEQFF	TGTGCCAGCAGCAACTTCGGGACTAGCAGGAGGAATGAGCAGTTCTTC